This TCR beta chain was profiled in a study of blood T cell repertoires in COVID-19 (TCRdb year 2020). With regard to the full study: Collaborator samples came from the United States, Italy and Spain and covered acute and convalescent phases of COVID-19. The dataset comprised deeply sampled blood TCRbeta repertoires from subjects exposed to, actively infected with, or recovered from COVID-19. The material from the prospective study consisted of cDNA or gDNA derived from T cells, B-cell-depleted T cells, or PBMCs. A freely available public database, intended as a resource for researchers studying the immune response to SARS-CoV-2, is where the repertoires were released. A de-identified subject ID, COVID-19 status, age in years and sex were almost always included in the sample metadata. Samples were obtained from the ongoing ImmuneRACE study (first 160 participants) and from 1,254 subjects provided by 6 global collaborators. HLA class I and class II types, where available, came from metadata supplied by the sample provider rather than from assay-based typing.

V sheds 5 bases and J sheds 0 bases, leaving 14 bases between their ends. CDR3 length: 16 amino acids, cysteine to phenylalanine. Just the 48-base CDR3 DNA is kept, in frame starting at base 1. Based on the germline V gene (reference sequence), the CDR1 and CDR2 sequences are SEHNR and FQNEAQ. Collaborating institutions collected whole blood in K2EDTA tubes following their own protocols. For TCRbeta analysis, collaborator samples were shipped as frozen whole blood, as isolated PBMCs, or as DNA extracted from either sample type. Beyond this particular receptor, the publication reports: The quantity of clinical and demographic metadata differed by source and by participant and was supplied without curation.

TCRbeta CDR3 regions were amplified from genomic DNA by means of the immunoSEQ Assay, a bias-controlled multiplex PCR. On the study's bioinformatics: The number of nucleated cells in each sample was estimated from the amplification of reference gene primers within the assay. To quantify the absolute abundance of each unique TCRbeta CDR3 rearrangement, sequence reads were collapsed and filtered. For each sample, productive Simpson clonality was calculated as the square root of Simpson's diversity index across productive rearrangements. Held by TCRdb, this immuneACCESS table contains in-frame sequences only and omits some clones. Under half of the omission traces to an unresolved V gene where checked; the cause of the rest is unknown. V and J calls and clone size follow that table, whereas D and trimming were derived from the DNA. Within this sample are 95,000 to 150,000 clones, with 80% to 90% of them counted one time only. The biggest ten clones account for about 2.1% of the sample.

A word on this clone: This clone's antigen is unknown. Base qualities are not recorded, but no much larger clone differs from it by a single base.

The sequence came from a woman aged 50 to 65 with acute or convalescent COVID-19. The specimen was peripheral blood. The chain is made from TRBV7-9 and TRBJ2-4; TRBD1 is a weak D gene call, 6 bases matching. The CDR3 corresponds to CASSTGQNLAKNIQYF. The bases read TGTGCCAGCAGCACCGGACAGAATTTAGCCAAAAACATTCAGTACTTC.